These 12 T cell receptor beta chains share one sample of origin, sequenced in a study of graft-versus-host responses after intestinal transplantation. Here immunoSEQ multiplex PCR was the method, and the copy in TCRdb shows in-frame clones only, minus some. The sample lists about 120,000 clones; 90% to 95% were seen once. These receptors lack a known antigen. The sample in question was unstimulated CD4+ T cells sorted from spleen or lymph node cells, obtained before intestinal transplant. The receptor source for this set is a human donor who received an intestinal transplant.

The chain carries TRBV5-1 and TRBJ2-7; 9 nucleotides line up with TRBD2. Looked up from germline, CDR1 is SGHRS and CDR2 is YFSETQ. This CDR3 is 15 amino acids long. Trimming took 0 bases from V and 2 from J; bases not matched to a gene: 3. The CDR3 region has the DNA TGCGCCAGCAGCTTGGACGGCGGGAGGGCCTACGAGCAGTACTTC. It specifies CASSLDGGRAYEQYF. The entire variable domain, with the rest obtained from reference TRBV5-1 and TRBJ2-7, is as follows: KAGVTQTPRYLIKTRGQQVTLSCSPISGHRSVSWYQQTPGQGLQFLFEYFSETQRNKGNFPGRFSGRQFSNSRSEMNVSTLELGDSALYLCASSLDGGRAYEQYFGPGTRLTVT.

The chain joins TRBV6-6 to TRBJ1-1; a possible D gene is TRBD1 (5 bases). Per the germline V gene, CDR1 is MNHNY and CDR2 is SVGAGI (reference sequence). The CDR3 has 15 amino acids. Trimming left V 7 bases short and J 6 bases short, with 21 bases between. The CDR3 sequence: CASNLGSKGIPEAFF. CDR3 nucleotides: TGTGCCAGCAACCTTGGAAGCAAGGGGATCCCTGAAGCTTTCTTT.

J is TRBJ1-2 and V is TRBV10-3; 8 bases are shared with TRBD1. Germline V gene lookup returns CDR1 ENHRY and CDR2 SYGVKD. The CDR3 consists of 13 residues. V was pared by 2 bases and J by 5 bases, with 1 base of the junction left unmatched. The CDR3 spells CAISENRGYGYTF. In DNA form, the CDR3 reads TGTGCCATCAGTGAGAACAGGGGGTATGGCTACACCTTC.

The chain uses TRBV28 and TRBJ2-6; D is perhaps TRBD1 (5 bases). This CDR3 has 17 amino acids. Germline CDR1 and CDR2: MDHEN and SYDVKM. V was pared by 5 bases and J by 2 bases, with 16 bases between. The chain's CDR3 is CASSQGQGATGANVLTF. The DNA for the CDR3 is TGTGCCAGCAGTCAAGGACAAGGGGCGACTGGGGCCAACGTCCTGACTTTC.

The chain uses TRBV5-4 and TRBJ2-2, with TRBD2 as a possible D gene (6 bases). From germline, CDR1 is SGHNT and CDR2 YYREEE (reference sequence). Deletions cut 6 bases from V and 7 bases from J, with 22 bases between. The CDR3 consists of 16 residues. Written as DNA, the CDR3 is TGTGCCAGCACCTTCGGGACTTTCCCCGGAGGCGGGGAGCTGTTTTTT. Its protein product is CASTFGTFPGGGELFF.

The chain has TRBV10-1 and TRBJ2-3; the D call may be TRBD1 or TRBD2 (5 bases each). The CDR3 totals 16 residues. CDR1 and CDR2 from the germline V gene are WNHNN and SYGVQD (reference sequence). Between the trimmed V and J ends, which lost 8 bases and 2 bases, there was a span of 20 bases. The CDR3 is CASSRGWSANTDTQYF. As DNA, the CDR3 is TGCGCCAGCTCGAGGGGATGGTCAGCGAACACAGATACGCAGTATTTT.

J is TRBJ1-5 and V is TRBV30; TRBD1 might be the D (5 bases). CDR3 length equals 14 residues. Germline values: CDR1 GTSNPN, CDR2 SVGIG (reference sequence). Trimming pared 3 bases from V and 10 bases from J, leaving 19 bases between. In nucleotides, the CDR3 is TGTGCCTGGAGCCCGGGAGGGGAGGTAGGACCCCAGCATTTT. Amino acid sequence: CAWSPGGEVGPQHF.

Only one count was recorded for this clone. This sequence joins TRBV6-1 and TRBJ1-5; a possible D gene is TRBD1 (5 bases). V was pared by 1 base and J by 6 bases, with 10 bases between. Germline CDR1 reads MNHNS; CDR2 reads SASEGT. The CDR3 loop spans 14 amino acids. CDR3 in amino acids: CASSEDRGSQPQHF. CDR3 DNA sequence: TGTGCCAGCAGTGAAGACCGGGGGAGTCAGCCCCAGCATTTT.

The chain employs TRBV5-1 and TRBJ2-1; D is perhaps TRBD2 (5 bases). V was shortened by 2 bases and J by 6 bases, with 9 bases between the two germline ends. CDR1 is SGHRS, CDR2 YFSETQ, per germline. This CDR3 is 13 amino acids long. The CDR3 spells CASSFGGPNEQFF. The CDR3 bases are TGCGCCAGCAGCTTTGGAGGACCCAATGAGCAGTTCTTC. The full variable domain, its missing parts supplied by reference TRBV5-1 and TRBJ2-1, is KAGVTQTPRYLIKTRGQQVTLSCSPISGHRSVSWYQQTPGQGLQFLFEYFSETQRNKGNFPGRFSGRQFSNSRSEMNVSTLELGDSALYLCASSFGGPNEQFFGPGTRLTVL.

This chain joins TRBV6-5 and TRBJ1-2, with 9 nucleotides matching TRBD1. The CDR3 is made up of 12 amino acids. The V segment lost 4 bases and the J segment 8 bases; nucleotides outside the gene matches: 2. CDR1 and CDR2 (germline): MNHEY, SVGAGI. CDR3 sequence (DNA): TGTGCCAGCAGTTCGACAGGGGGGGGCTACACCTTC. Translating it yields CASSSTGGGYTF.

The chain uses TRBV10-3 and TRBJ2-3, with 9 bases that match TRBD1. The CDR3 is 14 amino acids. Germline values: CDR1 ENHRY, CDR2 SYGVKD. Trimming removed 2 bases from V and 3 bases from J; junction bases left unmatched: 0. CDR3 amino acids: CAISEGQGTDTQYF. The CDR3 DNA is TGTGCCATCAGTGAGGGACAGGGGACAGATACGCAGTATTTT.

Only one count was recorded for this clone. The chain carries TRBV18 and TRBJ2-2; D is unclear. This CDR3 is built from 14 residues. Germline CDR1 and CDR2: KGHSH and LQKENI. V lost 3 bases and J 8 bases, leaving 13 bases between the germline ends. This CDR3 is CASSPRAPPGELFF. The CDR3 nucleotides read TGTGCCAGCTCACCCCGGGCCCCGCCGGGGGAGCTGTTTTTT. Drawing the rest from reference TRBV18 and TRBJ2-2, the complete variable domain is NAGVMQNPRHLVRRRGQEARLRCSPMKGHSHVYWYRQLPEEGLKFMVYLQKENIIDESGMPKERFSAEFPKEGPSILRIQQVVRGDSAAYFCASSPRAPPGELFFGEGSRLTVL.